The 27 T cell receptor beta chains reported below all come from one sample, sequenced in a study of shared clonotypes between healthy human individuals. Data came from immunoSEQ multiplex PCR; TCRdb stores just in-frame clones and leaves some out. This sample yields 1,400,000 or so clones, of which approximately 98.5% are seen a single time; approximately 0.4% belongs to the top ten. Specimen: naive CD4+ T cells sorted from blood. Subset of the sample: CD45RA+ positively selected. These receptors originate from a man aged 25 to 40 in good health.

CDR3 amino acids: CASSTGWDQPQHF. The CDR3 nucleotides read TGTGCCAGCAGTACGGGCTGGGATCAGCCCCAGCATTTT. The chain has TRBV6-1 and TRBJ1-5; D not certain. This CDR3 region has 13 residues. Per the germline V gene, CDR1 is MNHNS and CDR2 is SASEGT. Deletions cut 5 bases from V and 5 bases from J, with 10 bases between.

The rearrangement joins TRBV5-4 to TRBJ2-1; 8 bases match TRBD2. The germline V gene encodes CDR1 SGHNT and CDR2 YYREEE (reference sequence). The CDR3 contains 19 residues. J lost 0 bases, V lost 2 bases, and 13 bases had no gene match. The CDR3 DNA follows: TGTGCCAGCAGCTTAGGGACTAGTCCAGTATTAAGCTCCTACAATGAGCAGTTCTTC. Translating gives CASSLGTSPVLSSYNEQFF.

As regards this clone: The same CDR3 arises from other DNA sequences in this sample as well. V and J are TRBV5-1 and TRBJ2-7; TRBD1 or TRBD2 may be the D gene (6 bases each). CDR3 length equals 14 residues. Per germline, CDR1 SGHRS and CDR2 YFSETQ. The ends were cut back, 0 bases at V and 5 bases at J, with 12 bases in the middle. CDR3 amino acids: CASSLVGGLDEQYF. CDR3 DNA: TGCGCCAGCAGCTTGGTCGGGGGCCTCGACGAGCAGTACTTC.

For this clone: The sample contains more than one DNA sequence encoding this CDR3. The chain recombines TRBV18 with TRBJ2-5, with 8 bases aligning to TRBD2. This CDR3 region has 13 residues. V trimming: 1 base; J trimming: 5 bases; junction bases outside the gene matches: 0. From germline, CDR1 is KGHSH and CDR2 LQKENI. CDR3 in DNA: TGTGCCAGCTCACCACTAGCGGGGGAGACCCAGTACTTC. This encodes CASSPLAGETQYF.

J is TRBJ2-5 and V is TRBV5-1; 8 bases are a match to TRBD2. This CDR3 contains 17 residues. Losses at the gene ends were 1 base for V and 3 bases for J; bases not matched to a gene: 11. The germline V gene encodes CDR1 SGHRS and CDR2 YFSETQ. CDR3 residues: CASSLRLAGSMKETQYF. The CDR3, as DNA: TGCGCCAGCAGCTTGCGGCTAGCGGGCTCCATGAAAGAGACCCAGTACTTC.

This chain joins TRBV2 and TRBJ1-2; the D is unclear. Trimming cost V 4 bases and J 4 bases, with 13 bases left between them. This CDR3 has 14 amino acids. Germline CDR1 and CDR2: SNHLY and FYNNEI. The CDR3 DNA is TGTGCCAGCAGTGCGGAGGCAACTCCCTATGGCTACACCTTC. It is translated as CASSAEATPYGYTF.

Written as DNA, the CDR3 is TGTGCCAGCAGTGGCCGGACAGGGATGTACACCGGGGAGCTGTTTTTT. This sequence encodes CASSGRTGMYTGELFF. The chain carries TRBV2 and TRBJ2-2; 8 bases are a match to TRBD1. CDR3 length equals 16 residues. CDR1 and CDR2 from the germline V gene are SNHLY and FYNNEI. The J segment lost 3 bases and the V segment lost 4 bases, leaving 7 bases of the junction unmatched. The full variable domain, its missing parts supplied by reference TRBV2 and TRBJ2-2, is EPEVTQTPSHQVTQMGQEVILRCVPISNHLYFYWYRQILGQKVEFLVSFYNNEISEKSEIFDDQFSVERPDGSNFTLKIRSTKLEDSAMYFCASSGRTGMYTGELFFGEGSRLTVL.

CDR3 sequence (DNA): TGCGCCAGCAGCTTGACAGCCACAGATACGCAGTATTTT. Translated, it gives CASSLTATDTQYF. The V and J genes are TRBV5-1 and TRBJ2-3, with D hard to call. Deletions cut 1 base from V and 2 bases from J, with 5 bases between. The CDR3 contains 13 residues. Germline-derived CDR1 and CDR2 are SGHRS and YFSETQ. Full variable domain (outside the CDR3, taken from reference TRBV5-1 and TRBJ2-3): KAGVTQTPRYLIKTRGQQVTLSCSPISGHRSVSWYQQTPGQGLQFLFEYFSETQRNKGNFPGRFSGRQFSNSRSEMNVSTLELGDSALYLCASSLTATDTQYFGPGTRLTVL.

The V and J genes are TRBV18 and TRBJ1-2; tentatively, D is TRBD1 (5 bases). Trimming shortened V by 3 bases and J by 8 bases, and 16 bases separated the two germline ends. The CDR3 totals 14 residues. Looked up from germline, CDR1 is KGHSH and CDR2 is LQKENI. DNA of the CDR3: TGTGCCAGCTCACCGCAGATAACAGGAGAAGGCTACACCTTC. Its translation: CASSPQITGEGYTF.

The CDR3, as DNA: TGTGCCAGCAGAACTGTGACAGGGGGTTTGGTTGAGACCCAGTACTTC. It translates to CASRTVTGGLVETQYF. This chain joins TRBV28 and TRBJ2-5, with 9 bases that match TRBD1. The CDR3 totals 16 residues. In germline, CDR1 is MDHEN, CDR2 SYDVKM. J gave up 5 bases and V 6 bases, and 13 bases lay outside the gene matches.

V and J are TRBV12-5 and TRBJ1-1; D is ambiguous. This CDR3 region has 16 residues. The V gene's germline CDR1 is LGHNT and CDR2 FRNRAP. Trimming removed 0 bases at V and 1 base at J, with 12 bases between. The CDR3 reads CASGLVEQYSNTEAFF. The CDR3 coding sequence is TGTGCTAGTGGTTTGGTGGAACAATACTCGAACACTGAAGCTTTCTTT.

J is TRBJ1-1 and V is TRBV18; D call uncertain. The germline gives CDR1 KGHSH, CDR2 LQKENI. The CDR3 extends over 14 amino acids. V gave up 1 base and J gave up 7 bases, with 13 bases separating them. This chain's CDR3 is CASSPRGTAYEAFF. CDR3 DNA sequence: TGTGCCAGCTCACCACGGGGAACAGCCTATGAAGCTTTCTTT.

This clone was detected only once. This chain uses TRBV18 with TRBJ2-3; TRBD1 or TRBD2 may be the D gene (6 bases each). Trimming stripped 1 base from V and 2 bases from J, with 16 bases between. Germline V gene data show CDR1 as KGHSH and CDR2 as LQKENI. The CDR3 totals 17 residues. The CDR3, as DNA: TGTGCCAGCTCACCACTTAACGTTGCGGGACACACAGATACGCAGTATTTT. This gives the protein CASSPLNVAGHTDTQYF.

Written as DNA, the CDR3 is TGTGCCAGCAAGGGCGGGGGGTCATACGAGCAGTACTTC. Translation: CASKGGGSYEQYF. This sequence joins TRBV28 and TRBJ2-7, with 8 positions matching TRBD2. J lost 4 bases, V lost 7 bases, and 6 bases had no gene match. CDR1 MDHEN and CDR2 SYDVKM come from the germline V gene. The CDR3 has 13 amino acids.

V usage is TRBV18 and J usage is TRBJ2-5; 13 nucleotides agree with TRBD2. Germline V gene sequence: CDR1 KGHSH, CDR2 LQKENI. The CDR3 contains 17 residues. V lost 1 base, J lost 3 bases, and 5 bases stayed unmatched. CDR3 nucleotide sequence: TGTGCCAGCTCACCACTCCCCGGGACTAGCGGGAAAGAGACCCAGTACTTC. This codes for CASSPLPGTSGKETQYF.

With respect to this clone: Distinct nucleotide sequences in the sample also encode this CDR3. The V and J genes are TRBV9 and TRBJ2-3; D is undetermined. Germline V gene data show CDR1 as SGDLS and CDR2 as YYNGEE. V lost 0 bases and J lost 2, with 7 bases in between. This CDR3 comprises 14 residues. For the CDR3, the DNA is TGTGCCAGCAGCGTAGCTCCCTTCACAGATACGCAGTATTTT. Encoded protein: CASSVAPFTDTQYF.

J is TRBJ1-4 and V is TRBV5-1; D is unresolved. Germline lookup yields CDR1 SGHRS and CDR2 YFSETQ. CDR3 size: 14 residues. Trimming took off 3 bases at V and 5 bases at J, with 11 bases between the two ends. In DNA form, the CDR3 reads TGCGCCAGCAGCTCCCAAGGACGGAATGAAAAACTGTTTTTT. Amino acids: CASSSQGRNEKLFF.

The rearrangement uses TRBV29-1 and TRBJ2-3; 9 bases map to TRBD2. This CDR3 has 16 residues. V lost 0 bases, J lost 0 bases, and 4 bases stayed unmatched. Germline assignment: CDR1 SQVTM and CDR2 ANQGSEA. The chain's CDR3 is CSVEDRLAGSTDTQYF. In DNA form, the CDR3 reads TGCAGCGTTGAAGATCGGCTAGCGGGGAGCACAGATACGCAGTATTTT.

This clone was detected only once. The chain carries TRBV28 and TRBJ2-5; 9 bases align to TRBD1. Looked up from germline, CDR1 is MDHEN and CDR2 is SYDVKM. The CDR3 sequence is 16 residues long. The V and J ends lost 4 bases and 3 bases, in that order; junction bases with no gene match: 9. Here the CDR3 reads CASSWSWTGEKETQYF. The DNA of the CDR3 is TGTGCCAGCAGTTGGTCCTGGACAGGGGAAAAAGAGACCCAGTACTTC.

The rearrangement links TRBV19 to TRBJ1-5; tentative D call: TRBD1 (5 bases). The V gene's germline CDR1 is LNHDA and CDR2 SQIVND (reference sequence). Trimming removed 7 bases from V and 6 bases from J, with 19 bases in between. The CDR3 is made up of 15 amino acids. The DNA of the CDR3 is TGTGCCAGTAACCCGGGCCCGGGGCTGGTTCAGCCCCAGCATTTT. It translates to CASNPGPGLVQPQHF.

This clone appeared a single time. This chain uses TRBV27 with TRBJ1-2; D gene uncertain. Germline lookup yields CDR1 MNHEY and CDR2 SMNVEV (reference sequence). V lost 2 bases, J lost 4 bases, and 11 bases lay in between. The CDR3 totals 14 residues. The CDR3 DNA reads as TGTGCCAGCAGTTTAAGGGCCAGAACCTATGGCTACACCTTC. Protein product: CASSLRARTYGYTF.

For the CDR3, the DNA is TGTGCCAGCAGGCGAACGCAAGGTGGCGGAGGGTCTAATGGCTACACCTTC. Residues: CASRRTQGGGGSNGYTF. This chain joins TRBV27 and TRBJ1-2; D not resolved. Trimming took off 6 bases at V and 6 bases at J, with 26 bases between the two ends. The CDR3 spans 17 residues. CDR1 MNHEY and CDR2 SMNVEV come from the germline V gene (reference sequence).

The sample holds one count of this clone. V usage is TRBV7-8 and J usage is TRBJ2-7; D ambiguous. V lost 5 bases, J lost 3 bases, and 8 bases lay in between. This CDR3 has 12 residues. Looked up from germline, CDR1 is SGHVS and CDR2 is FQNEAQ. The CDR3 bases are TGTGCCAGCAGCCTCCAGGACTACGAGCAGTACTTC. Translating gives CASSLQDYEQYF.

The chain combines TRBV6-5 with TRBJ2-7, with D perhaps TRBD1 or TRBD2 (6 bases each). The V gene's germline CDR1 is MNHEY and CDR2 SVGAGI. V was pared by 4 bases and J by 2 bases, with 18 bases between. The CDR3 totals 16 residues. For the CDR3, the DNA is TGTGCCAGCAGTTCCCTAGGGGGGCAGGAGCCCTACGAGCAGTACTTC. Amino acids: CASSSLGGQEPYEQYF.

The chain is built from TRBV5-1 and TRBJ1-1; 7 bases map to TRBD1. The V gene end was trimmed by 2 bases and the J gene end by 7 bases; junction bases not matched to a gene: 5. CDR1 is SGHRS and CDR2 is YFSETQ in the germline V gene. This CDR3 comprises 13 residues. Here the CDR3 DNA reads TGCGCCAGCAGCTTTAAGGGGGCAGGTGAAGCTTTCTTT. Its protein is CASSFKGAGEAFF.

This clone was counted a single time. This chain links TRBV5-4 with TRBJ2-1; 13 bases fit TRBD2. Per germline, CDR1 SGHNT and CDR2 YYREEE (reference sequence). Germline trimming cut 4 bases from V and 3 bases from J; bases unmatched to any gene: 4. This CDR3 region has 16 residues. The CDR3: CASSGGTSGDYNEQFF. The CDR3 DNA is TGTGCCAGCAGCGGGGGGACTAGCGGGGACTACAATGAGCAGTTCTTC.

This chain links TRBV5-6 with TRBJ2-3; the D is unclear. CDR1 is SGHDT, CDR2 YYEEEE, per germline. V was shortened by 2 bases and J by 2 bases, with 12 bases between the two germline ends. The CDR3 loop spans 15 amino acids. In DNA form, the CDR3 reads TGTGCCAGCAGCTTCGGCAGGATACTCACAGATACGCAGTATTTT. Protein product: CASSFGRILTDTQYF.